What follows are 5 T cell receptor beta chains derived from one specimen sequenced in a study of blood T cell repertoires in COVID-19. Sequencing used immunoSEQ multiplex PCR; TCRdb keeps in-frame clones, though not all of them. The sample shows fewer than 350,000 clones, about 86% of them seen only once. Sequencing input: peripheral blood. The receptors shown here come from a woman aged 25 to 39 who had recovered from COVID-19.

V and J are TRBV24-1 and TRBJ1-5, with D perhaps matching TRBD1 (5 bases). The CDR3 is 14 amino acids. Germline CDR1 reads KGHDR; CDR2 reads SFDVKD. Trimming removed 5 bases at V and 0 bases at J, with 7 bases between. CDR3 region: CATSGGGSNQPQHF. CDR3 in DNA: TGTGCCACCAGTGGCGGGGGTAGCAATCAGCCCCAGCATTTT.

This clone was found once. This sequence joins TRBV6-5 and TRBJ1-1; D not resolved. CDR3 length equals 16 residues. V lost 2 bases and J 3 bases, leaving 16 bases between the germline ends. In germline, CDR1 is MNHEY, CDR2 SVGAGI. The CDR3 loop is CASSYEVMGAYTEAFF. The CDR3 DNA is TGTGCCAGCAGTTACGAAGTTATGGGCGCTTACACTGAAGCTTTCTTT.

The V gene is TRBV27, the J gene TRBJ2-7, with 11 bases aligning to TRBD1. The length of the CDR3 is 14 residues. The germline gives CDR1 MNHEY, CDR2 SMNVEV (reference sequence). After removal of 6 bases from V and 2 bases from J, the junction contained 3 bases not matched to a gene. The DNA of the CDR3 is TGTGCCAGCAGCTGGGGACAGGGGGCCTACGAGCAGTACTTC. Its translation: CASSWGQGAYEQYF.

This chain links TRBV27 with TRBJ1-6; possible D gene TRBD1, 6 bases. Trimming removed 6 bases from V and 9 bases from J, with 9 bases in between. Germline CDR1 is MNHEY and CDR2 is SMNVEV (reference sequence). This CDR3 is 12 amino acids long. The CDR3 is CASRGASSPLHF. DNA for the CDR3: TGTGCCAGCAGGGGGGCTAGTTCACCCCTCCACTTT.

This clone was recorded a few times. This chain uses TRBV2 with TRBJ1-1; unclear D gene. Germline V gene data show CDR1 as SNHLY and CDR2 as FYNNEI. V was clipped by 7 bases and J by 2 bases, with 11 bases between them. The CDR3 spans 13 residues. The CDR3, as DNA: TGTGCCAGCATAACGAACAGTAACACTGAAGCTTTCTTT. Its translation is CASITNSNTEAFF. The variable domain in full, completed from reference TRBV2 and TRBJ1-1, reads EPEVTQTPSHQVTQMGQEVILRCVPISNHLYFYWYRQILGQKVEFLVSFYNNEISEKSEIFDDQFSVERPDGSNFTLKIRSTKLEDSAMYFCASITNSNTEAFFGQGTRLTVV.